A selection of T cell receptor beta chains follows, all from one sample in a study of cytotoxic CD8 clonotypes in ibrutinib-treated CLL. Assay used: immunoSEQ multiplex PCR; TCRdb lists only in-frame clones, some missing. The top ten clones hold about 15% of a sample with tens of thousands of clones, around 60% of them seen once. Here the sequenced sample was PBMCs, taken after 12 months of ibrutinib treatment. All receptors come from a human donor with chronic lymphocytic leukemia. CDR3s include the opening cysteine and the closing phenylalanine or tryptophan. The D gene is left open where the match is weak. Rows give clone size only sometimes, using once, few, many, or a class for an expanded clone.

D,size,V,length,J,CDR3,DNA
-,-,TRBV28,12,TRBJ1-3,CASNQFRGTIYF,TGTGCCAGCAACCAGTTCCGGGGCACCATATATTTT
-,-,TRBV27,14,TRBJ1-6,CASSPWGVNSPLHF,TGTGCCAGCAGTCCATGGGGGGTAAATTCACCCCTCCACTTT
TRBD1,once,TRBV28,16,TRBJ1-1,CASSSPGQGVKTEAFF,TGTGCCAGCAGTTCCCCGGGACAGGGGGTGAAGACTGAAGCTTTCTTT
TRBD1,once,TRBV11-1,14,TRBJ1-2,CASSRTGKNYGYTF,TGTGCCAGCAGCCGGACAGGAAAAAACTATGGCTACACCTTC
-,-,TRBV19,15,TRBJ1-5,CASSIVTDLNQPQHF,TGTGCCAGTAGTATAGTGACGGACCTCAATCAGCCCCAGCATTTT
TRBD2,-,TRBV11-2,17,TRBJ2-7,CASSLVGLAGGAAEQYF,TGTGCCAGCAGCTTAGTGGGACTAGCGGGAGGGGCAGCCGAGCAGTACTTC
-,few,TRBV5-6,15,TRBJ1-3,CASSFTDLIRNTIYF,TGTGCCAGCAGCTTTACGGACCTGATAAGAAACACCATATATTTT
-,-,TRBV4-1,17,TRBJ1-5,CASSPGSRDGSNQPQHF,TGCGCCAGCAGCCCAGGTAGCCGGGACGGCAGCAATCAGCCCCAGCATTTT
TRBD1,-,TRBV6-5,14,TRBJ1-5,CASSSTGGNQPQHF,TGTGCCAGCAGTTCGACAGGGGGTAATCAGCCCCAGCATTTT
TRBD1,-,TRBV19,16,TRBJ1-2,CASSPTRGQGRYGYTF,TGTGCCAGTAGTCCGACCCGGGGACAGGGAAGGTATGGCTACACCTTC
-,-,TRBV7-8,15,TRBJ1-3,CASSISVTPGNTIYF,TGTGCCAGCAGCATCTCAGTGACACCGGGAAACACCATATATTTT
TRBD2,-,TRBV18,19,TRBJ2-5,CASSPLRGLAGTNQETQYF,TGTGCCAGCTCACCACTTAGGGGACTAGCGGGAACTAACCAAGAGACCCAGTACTTC
-,-,TRBV10-2,14,TRBJ1-1,CASRAERANTEAFF,TGCGCCAGCAGGGCCGAAAGGGCAAACACTGAAGCTTTCTTT
-,few,TRBV18,16,TRBJ1-5,CASSPRRGASNQPQHF,TGTGCCAGCTCGCCCCGTCGAGGGGCTAGCAATCAGCCCCAGCATTTT
TRBD1,-,TRBV2,14,TRBJ1-2,CASSEGTGNYGYTF,TGTGCCAGCAGTGAGGGGACAGGGAACTATGGCTACACCTTC
TRBD2,once,TRBV19,16,TRBJ2-1,CASSPRLAGGGNEQFF,TGTGCCAGTAGTCCCCGCTTAGCGGGAGGGGGGAATGAGCAGTTCTTC
-,-,TRBV21-1,16,TRBJ2-7,CASSQGRQGSSYEQYF,TGTGCCAGCAGCCAAGGTCGACAGGGAAGCTCCTACGAGCAGTACTTC
-,few,TRBV20-1,11,TRBJ2-1,CSALWHNEQFF,TGCAGTGCTCTATGGCACAATGAGCAGTTCTTC
-,-,TRBV7-9,13,TRBJ1-2,CASSLGQGGGYTF,TGTGCCAGCAGCTTAGGCCAGGGTGGTGGCTACACCTTC
-,few,TRBV19,14,TRBJ1-6,CASSIRGLDSPLHF,TGTGCCAGTAGTATACGGGGCCTCGACTCACCCCTCCACTTT
-,-,TRBV5-1,12,TRBJ1-5,CASTGSNQPQHF,TGCGCCAGCACGGGCAGCAATCAGCCCCAGCATTTT
-,few,TRBV5-6,12,TRBJ2-1,CASSLRLNEQFF,TGTGCCAGCAGCTTACGCCTCAATGAGCAGTTCTTC
-,few,TRBV6-1,12,TRBJ2-5,CASSDNWETQYF,TGTGCCAGCAGTGATAATTGGGAGACCCAGTACTTC
-,-,TRBV10-3,12,TRBJ1-6,CASTENNSPLHF,TGTGCTTCGACAGAGAATAATTCACCCCTCCACTTT
-,-,TRBV7-2,13,TRBJ1-1,CASSLPVQPEAFF,TGTGCCAGCAGCTTACCGGTCCAACCTGAAGCTTTCTTT
-,few,TRBV19,14,TRBJ1-6,CASSVGTGLVTLHF,TGTGCCAGTAGCGTGGGGACGGGCCTTGTTACCCTCCACTTT
TRBD1,-,TRBV4-2,16,TRBJ2-7,CASSQESGQGTYEQYF,TGTGCCAGCAGCCAAGAATCCGGACAGGGAACCTACGAGCAGTACTTC
TRBD1,few,TRBV19,13,TRBJ1-2,CASTIGQGHGYTF,TGTGCCAGTACCATTGGACAGGGCCATGGCTACACCTTC
-,few,TRBV5-6,16,TRBJ1-2,CASSLPGTGALYGYTF,TGTGCCAGCAGCTTACCCGGGACCGGCGCCCTCTATGGCTACACCTTC
-,many,TRBV29-1,12,TRBJ1-3,CSEGGPGNTIYF,TGCAGCGAGGGCGGACCCGGAAACACCATATATTTT
TRBD1,-,TRBV7-8,15,TRBJ2-2,CASSPQTGFSARLFF,TGTGCCAGCAGCCCCCAGACAGGGTTTAGCGCCAGGCTGTTTTTT
-,few,TRBV5-6,15,TRBJ1-2,CASSLAQHGFYGYTF,TGTGCCAGCAGCTTGGCCCAACATGGTTTCTATGGCTACACCTTC
-,many,TRBV5-1,15,TRBJ2-6,CASSLAPSGANVLTF,TGCGCCAGCAGCTTGGCACCCTCTGGGGCCAACGTCCTGACTTTC
TRBD1,many,TRBV28,14,TRBJ2-3,CASSWTGGADTQYF,TGTGCCAGCAGTTGGACAGGGGGCGCAGATACGCAGTATTTT
TRBD2,-,TRBV10-3,15,TRBJ2-5,CAISVLAGGGETQYF,TGTGCCATCAGTGTTCTTGCGGGGGGTGGAGAGACCCAGTACTTC
-,-,TRBV7-7,14,TRBJ2-1,CASSLSPTDNEQFF,TGTGCCAGCAGCTTGTCACCCACCGACAATGAGCAGTTCTTC
-,-,TRBV13,15,TRBJ2-3,CASSYLMDSRDTQYF,TGTGCCAGCAGCTACCTCATGGATTCGAGAGATACGCAGTATTTT
-,-,TRBV28,14,TRBJ1-5,CASSLAISNQPQHF,TGTGCCAGCAGTTTAGCCATTAGCAATCAGCCCCAGCATTTT
-,-,TRBV27,13,TRBJ2-1,CASSLDRNNEQFF,TGTGCCAGCAGCCTGGACAGAAACAATGAGCAGTTCTTC
TRBD1,-,TRBV28,15,TRBJ1-5,CASSFPGGSGQPQHF,TGTGCCAGCAGTTTCCCAGGGGGCTCTGGTCAGCCCCAGCATTTT
-,-,TRBV5-1,15,TRBJ1-5,CASSRTGQWDQPQHF,TGCGCCAGCAGCCGGACCGGACAGTGGGATCAGCCCCAGCATTTT
-,-,TRBV5-4,12,TRBJ2-3,CASNGVGDTQYF,TGTGCCAGCAACGGGGTGGGAGATACGCAGTATTTT
TRBD1,-,TRBV10-1,13,TRBJ2-6,CASSETPRGVLTF,TGCGCCAGCAGTGAGACCCCCAGGGGGGTCCTGACTTTC
-,-,TRBV7-2,14,TRBJ1-6,CASSLGGLGSPLHF,TGTGCCAGCAGCTTAGGAGGGCTCGGCTCACCCCTCCACTTT
TRBD1,-,TRBV27,14,TRBJ1-2,CASKTGTGGGGYTF,TGTGCCAGCAAAACAGGGACAGGCGGTGGGGGCTACACCTTC
-,-,TRBV5-1,15,TRBJ2-3,CASSLGLLQTDTQYF,TGCGCCAGCAGCTTGGGGCTTTTGCAGACAGATACGCAGTATTTT
-,-,TRBV21-1,17,TRBJ2-1,CASSRVWREPLYNEQFF,TGTGCCAGCAGCAGGGTGTGGCGGGAGCCCTTATACAATGAGCAGTTCTTC
-,many,TRBV28,11,TRBJ1-2,CASSPSYGYTF,TGTGCCAGCAGTCCCAGTTATGGCTACACCTTC
-,-,TRBV25-1,15,TRBJ2-1,CASSGDRIGYNEQFF,TGTGCCAGCAGTGGCGACAGGATAGGTTACAATGAGCAGTTCTTC
-,-,TRBV7-8,16,TRBJ1-2,CASSLATADGDYGYTF,TGTGCCAGCAGCTTAGCGACAGCCGATGGGGACTATGGCTACACCTTC
-,few,TRBV6-5,14,TRBJ2-5,CASSYGDSRKTQYF,TGTGCCAGCAGTTACGGGGACTCCCGGAAGACCCAGTACTTC
-,-,TRBV9,13,TRBJ2-2,CASSLGPTGELFF,TGTGCCAGCAGCCTAGGACCCACCGGGGAGCTGTTTTTT